This TCR beta chain was found in a study of blood T cell repertoires in COVID-19. Study-level information: From the United States, Italy and Spain came samples of acute and convalescent COVID-19. In each case, the material was cDNA or gDNA derived from T cells, B-cell-depleted T cells, or PBMCs.

CDR3 length: 16 residues. Per germline, CDR1 MNHEY and CDR2 SVGAGI. Between the trimmed V and J ends, which lost 2 bases and 3 bases, there was a span of 16 bases. How the authors handled the data: Researchers report that nucleated cell counts were estimated from reference gene primer amplification. Sequencing was performed with immunoSEQ multiplex PCR; in TCRdb, only in-frame clones are kept and a portion is missing. The D gene and trimming were derived from the DNA, and the V and J assignments and clone size from that table. The sample contains under 250,000 clones, roughly 85% of which appear only once. The Seattle site enrolled patients during active infection and followed them longitudinally.

This sequence was found in a woman between 65 and 79 years old with COVID-19, enrolled during active disease. Sequencing was done on a sample of peripheral blood. The chain combines TRBV6-5 with TRBJ1-1, with D possibly TRBD1 on 6 matching bases. The CDR3 is CASSYRRGGADTEAFF. The CDR3, as DNA: TGTGCCAGCAGTTACCGACGTGGGGGGGCAGACACTGAAGCTTTCTTT.